A selection of T cell receptor beta chains follows, all from one sample in a study of human T cells and chemical hapten exposure. TCRdb fed the RACE reads into MiXCR, producing one record per CDR3 protein. The sample gives about 47,000 distinct CDR3 sequences, almost 4.5% of which show up once; roughly 5.8% is in the top ten. Sequenced: whole blood. Receptor source: a human donor in good health. Some clones in this sample may be carry-over from other donors' samples. The CDR3 runs from the conserved cysteine through the conserved F or W. D genes are given only for firm matches. Expanded clones are given a class, and other clones once, few, many or no size at all.

-	TRBV4-1	TRBJ1-5	many	CASSPSENQPQHF	TGCGCCAGCTCCCCATCGGAGAATCAGCCCCAGCATTTT
-	TRBV6-2/TRBV6-3	TRBJ1-2	many	CASSYQDTYYGYTF	TGTGCCAGCAGTTACCAGGACACTTACTATGGCTACACCTTC
-	TRBV3-1	TRBJ2-3	-	CASSQVYADTQYF	TGTGCCAGCAGCCAAGTTTACGCAGATACGCAGTATTTT
-	TRBV5-5	TRBJ2-7	many	CASSLPSANEQYF	TGTGCCAGCAGCTTGCCTAGTGCCAACGAGCAGTACTTC
TRBD1	TRBV28	TRBJ1-5	many	CASSYPGGYQPQHF	TGTGCCAGCAGTTATCCAGGGGGCTATCAGCCCCAGCATTTT
-	TRBV14	TRBJ2-1	few	CASSQDVREQFF	TGTGCCAGCAGCCAAGACGTAAGGGAGCAGTTCTTC
TRBD1	TRBV4-1	TRBJ2-1	many	CASSQAGQKNNEQFF	TGCGCCAGCAGCCAAGCGGGACAGAAAAACAATGAGCAGTTCTTC
-	TRBV6-4	TRBJ2-1	many	CASSPTGAYNEQFF	TGTGCCAGCAGTCCCACCGGGGCCTACAATGAGCAGTTCTTC
-	TRBV27	TRBJ2-3	many	CASSFAGDTQYF	TGTGCCAGCAGCTTCGCAGGAGATACGCAGTATTTT
TRBD2	TRBV4-1	TRBJ2-7	few	CASSQERTSGRSYEQYF	TGCGCCAGCAGCCAAGAGAGGACTAGCGGTCGCTCCTACGAGCAGTACTTC
-	TRBV20-1	TRBJ1-6	many	CSAQPWTADSPLHF	TGCAGTGCCCAGCCCTGGACAGCAGATTCACCCCTCCACTTT
-	TRBV6-6	TRBJ2-7	-	CASRIGGGKNEQYF	TGTGCCAGCAGGATAGGGGGGGGGAAGAACGAGCAGTACTTC
-	TRBV25-1	TRBJ1-6	many	CASSESGDWDSPLHF	TGTGCCAGCAGTGAATCAGGTGACTGGGATTCACCCCTCCACTTT
-	TRBV29-1	TRBJ2-7	few	CSVEVGERYEQYF	TGCAGCGTTGAGGTGGGAGAACGGTACGAGCAGTACTTC
-	TRBV5-5	TRBJ1-1	-	CASSSQGIVAEAFF	TGTGCCAGCAGCTCTCAGGGGATAGTCGCTGAAGCTTTCTTT
TRBD1	TRBV11-2	TRBJ1-6	many	CASSSTGGDSPLHF	TGTGCCAGCAGTTCGACAGGGGGGGATTCACCCCTCCACTTT
-	TRBV10-3	TRBJ2-3	many	CAISESDTQYF	TGTGCCATCAGTGAGTCCGATACGCAGTATTTT
-	TRBV28	TRBJ2-1	many	CASTEVDEQFF	TGTGCCAGTACGGAGGTTGATGAGCAGTTCTTC
TRBD2	TRBV7-8	TRBJ2-1	many	CASSTYPLLAARSYNEQFF	TGTGCCAGCAGCACGTACCCGTTACTAGCGGCCCGCTCCTACAATGAGCAGTTCTTC
-	TRBV15	TRBJ1-5	many	CATSRDHLPQHF	TGTGCCACCAGCAGAGATCATTTGCCCCAGCATTTT
-	TRBV12-3/TRBV12-4	TRBJ2-6	many	CASSRARGANVLTF	TGTGCCAGCAGCCGGGCGAGGGGGGCCAACGTCCTGACTTTC
TRBD1	TRBV5-4	TRBJ1-1	few	CASSLAGQGPNTEAFF	TGTGCCAGCAGCTTGGCGGGACAGGGGCCCAACACTGAAGCTTTCTTT